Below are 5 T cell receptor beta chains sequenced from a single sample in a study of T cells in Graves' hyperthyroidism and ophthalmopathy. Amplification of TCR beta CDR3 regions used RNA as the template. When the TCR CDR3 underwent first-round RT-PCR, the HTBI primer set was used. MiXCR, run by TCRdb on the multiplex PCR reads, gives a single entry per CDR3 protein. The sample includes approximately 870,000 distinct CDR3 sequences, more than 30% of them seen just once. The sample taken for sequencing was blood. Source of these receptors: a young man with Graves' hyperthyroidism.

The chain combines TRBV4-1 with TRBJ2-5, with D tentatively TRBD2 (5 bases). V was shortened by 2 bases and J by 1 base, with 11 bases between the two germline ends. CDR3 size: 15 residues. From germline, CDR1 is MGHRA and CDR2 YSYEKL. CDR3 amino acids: CASSQWSAGQETQYF. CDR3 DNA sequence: TGCGCCAGCAGCCAATGGTCCGCGGGCCAAGAGACCCAGTACTTC.

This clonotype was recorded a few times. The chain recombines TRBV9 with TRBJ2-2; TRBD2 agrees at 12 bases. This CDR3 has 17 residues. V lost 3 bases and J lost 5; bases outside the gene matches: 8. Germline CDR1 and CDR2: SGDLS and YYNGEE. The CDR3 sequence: CASSALAGGQWTGELFF. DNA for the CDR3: TGTGCCAGCAGCGCACTAGCGGGAGGACAGTGGACCGGGGAGCTGTTTTTT.

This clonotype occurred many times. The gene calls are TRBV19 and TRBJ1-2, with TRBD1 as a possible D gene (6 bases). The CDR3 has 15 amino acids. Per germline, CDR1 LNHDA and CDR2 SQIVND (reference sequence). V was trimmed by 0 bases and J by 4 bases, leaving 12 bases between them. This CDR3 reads CASSIEAGDPYGYTF. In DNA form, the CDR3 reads TGTGCCAGTAGTATAGAGGCAGGGGATCCCTATGGCTACACCTTC.

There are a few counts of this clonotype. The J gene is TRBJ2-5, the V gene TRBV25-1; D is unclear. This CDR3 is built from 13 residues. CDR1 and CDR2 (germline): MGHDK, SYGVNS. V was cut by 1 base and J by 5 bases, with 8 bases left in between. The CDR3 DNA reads TGTGCCAGCAGTGAATTTCAACGGGAGACCCAGTACTTC. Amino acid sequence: CASSEFQRETQYF.

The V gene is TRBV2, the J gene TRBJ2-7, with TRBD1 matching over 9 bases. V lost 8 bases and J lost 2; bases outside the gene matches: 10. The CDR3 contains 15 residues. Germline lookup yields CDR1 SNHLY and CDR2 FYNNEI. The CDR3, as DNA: TGTGCCAGCTCCCCCAACGGACAGGGGACCTACGAGCAGTACTTC. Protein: CASSPNGQGTYEQYF.